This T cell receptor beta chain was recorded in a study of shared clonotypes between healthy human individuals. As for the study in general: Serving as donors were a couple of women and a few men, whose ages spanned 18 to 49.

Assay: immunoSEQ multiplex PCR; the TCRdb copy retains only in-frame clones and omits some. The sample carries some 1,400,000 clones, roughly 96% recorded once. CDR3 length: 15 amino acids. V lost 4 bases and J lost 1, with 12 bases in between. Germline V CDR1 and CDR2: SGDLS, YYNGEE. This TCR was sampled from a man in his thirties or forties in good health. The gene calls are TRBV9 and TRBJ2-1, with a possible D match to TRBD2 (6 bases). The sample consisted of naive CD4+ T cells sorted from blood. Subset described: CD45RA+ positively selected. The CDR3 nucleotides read TGTGCCAGCAGCTCCCACGCGGGGTCCTACAATGAGCAGTTCTTC. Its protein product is CASSSHAGSYNEQFF.